In this sample, the clone carrying this TCR beta chain turned up many times. This specimen comes from a study of neurological immune-mediated disorders. Germline V gives CDR1 SGHRS, CDR2 YFSETQ. The CDR3 is 14 amino acids. V shed 0 bases and J shed 6 bases, with 13 bases lying between them. TCRdb itself ran the 5' RACE reads through MiXCR, one entry per CDR3 protein. The data hold about 33,000 distinct CDR3 sequences, with about 1.6% observed a single time. Sample: PBMCs. The V and J genes are TRBV5-1 and TRBJ2-7; maybe TRBD2 (5 bases). This clonotype was sampled from a woman in her twenties or thirties with multiple sclerosis. CDR3 coding DNA: TGCGCCAGCAGCTTGGCCGCTGGAGGTAGCGAGCAGTACTTC. This sequence encodes CASSLAAGGSEQYF.